These T cell receptor beta chains were read from a single sample in a study of blood T cell repertoires in COVID-19. The table came from immunoSEQ multiplex PCR; TCRdb's copy has only in-frame clones and leaves some out. The sample has approximately 220,000 clones, about 86% seen once. The sample consisted of PBMCs or T cells enriched from blood (not recorded which). Receptors originate from a woman aged 40 to 55 with acute COVID-19. CDR3s include the opening cysteine and the closing phenylalanine or tryptophan. The order of the fields is clone size, V gene, D gene, J gene, CDR3 DNA, CDR3 protein. A D gene is named only where the DNA matches it firmly. The size of a clone is reported for some rows only, either as once, few or many, or as a class for expanded clones.

once	TRBV10-1	TRBD1	TRBJ1-2	TGCGCCGGAGGGGGCGGGACCACCTTC	CAGGGGTTF
once	TRBV19	NA	TRBJ2-1	TGTGCCAGTAGTGACGGGAGCTCCTACAATGAGCAGTTCTTC	CASSDGSSYNEQFF
NA	TRBV13	NA	TRBJ1-3	TGTGCCAGCAGCTTATCGGGGACTGGAAACACCATATATTTT	CASSLSGTGNTIYF
NA	TRBV7-9	NA	TRBJ2-7	TGTGCCAGCAGCTTAGGTCAGTCACGCTACGAGCAGTACTTC	CASSLGQSRYEQYF
once	TRBV19	NA	TRBJ2-1	TGTGCCAGTAGTACGACCGGGACACTCAATGAGCAGTTCTTC	CASSTTGTLNEQFF
NA	TRBV3-1/TRBV3-2	NA	TRBJ2-2	TGTGCCAGCAGCCAATGGGCTAGCGTGAGGACCGGGGAGCTGTTTTTT	CASSQWASVRTGELFF
few	TRBV7-3	NA	TRBJ2-2	TGTGCCAGCAGCTCAGAGGGCGCCGGGGAGCTGTTTTTT	CASSSEGAGELFF
NA	TRBV14	NA	TRBJ1-6	TGTGCCAGCAGCCAAGGACAGCTCAATTCACCCCTCCACTTT	CASSQGQLNSPLHF
NA	TRBV5-1	TRBD1	TRBJ1-4	TGCGCCAGCAGTGAGACAGGGAGTAATGAAAAACTGTTTTTT	CASSETGSNEKLFF
NA	TRBV18	NA	TRBJ2-1	TGTGCCAGCTCGCCACCCTATATCCAAAACAATGAGCAGTTCTTC	CASSPPYIQNNEQFF
NA	TRBV19	TRBD1	TRBJ1-5	TGTGCCAGTAGTATGGGTACAGGGGCATTAGGGGGCCAGCCCCAGCATTTT	CASSMGTGALGGQPQHF
NA	TRBV5-1	NA	TRBJ2-3	TGCGCCAGCAGCTTGGACGCGGGAACTAGCACAGATACGCAGTATTTT	CASSLDAGTSTDTQYF
many	TRBV6-6	NA	TRBJ1-4	TGTGCCAGCAGGATCCCGGGGAATGAAAAACTGTTTTTT	CASRIPGNEKLFF